The clone carrying this T cell receptor beta chain has a single count. The sample comes from a study of blood T cell repertoires in COVID-19. Germline CDR1 reads SGDLS; CDR2 reads YYNGEE. This CDR3 is 14 amino acids long. The J segment lost 5 bases and the V segment lost 1 base, leaving 4 bases of the junction unmatched. Per the original methods: Nucleated cell number was recorded as an estimate derived from reference gene primer amplification. This table comes from immunoSEQ multiplex PCR, and its TCRdb copy is limited to in-frame clones, with some not included. Clone size and the V and J calls come from that table; the DNA yielded D and trimming. The table records 60,000 to 75,000 clones, roughly 87% of them present only once.

Input material: peripheral blood. This receptor was taken from a woman in her forties or fifties with COVID-19, enrolled during active disease. J is TRBJ2-7 and V is TRBV9, with 9 bases matching TRBD1. CDR3 sequence: CASSVQDRGDEQYF. CDR3 nucleotide sequence: TGTGCCAGCAGCGTACAGGACAGGGGAGACGAGCAGTACTTC.